The present T cell receptor beta chain was sequenced within a study of graft-versus-host responses after intestinal transplantation (dated by TCRdb to the early 2020s). Notes on the research overall: The transplants that recipients received were multivisceral, liver-intestinal, or isolated intestinal. All recipients received anti-thymocyte globulin induction followed by maintenance tacrolimus and steroids for about three years. After intestinal transplantation, graft-versus-host and host-versus-graft alloreactive T cell clones were followed in the graft, circulation and bone marrow using bulk TCR-beta CDR3 sequencing. Alloreactive clones were identified by sequencing pre-transplant mixed lymphocyte reaction products and comparing them with unstimulated pre-transplant donor and recipient T cells. Of the 20 to 25 intestinal transplant recipients enrolled in the cohort, one of whom was a retransplant, a few patients without pretransplant specimens were excluded. A peak of at least 4% donor T cells among recipient peripheral blood mononuclear cells was the definition used for donor T cell macrochimerism. Rather than going through the commercial service, samples from a few later patients were sequenced in-house on an Illumina MiSeq and processed with MiXCR.

Explained via the paper, the time point label denotes: cells obtained before transplantation from donor or recipient. CD3+CD4+ and CD3+CD8+ populations were FACS-sorted from unstimulated pre-transplant donor and recipient cells taken from spleen or lymph nodes. The investigation overall reported the following: High GvH to HvG T cell clonal ratios were observed in the allografts of patients with donor T cell macrochimerism. Conclusions were limited by the relatively low number and heterogeneity of intestinal transplant patients. Early after transplant, peak levels of circulating GvH clones were found to be associated with declines in HvG clones. GvH clones were detected in recipient bone marrow, and some appeared earlier in ileal mucosa or blood, consistent with an intestinal mucosal origin.

In regard to this clone: The clone's antigen remains unknown. Within one base of it there is no much larger clone, and no base qualities were kept.

The protocol used for the library was the immunoSEQ multiplex PCR assay. In most patients, genomic DNA was isolated using the Qiagen DNeasy Blood and Tissue Kit and sent frozen to Adaptive Biotechnologies for TCR sequencing. For most patients, genomic DNA was subjected to high-throughput TCR-beta CDR3 sequencing by Adaptive Biotechnologies. Per the original workflow: Adaptive's ImmunoSEQ software was the source of the TCR sequencing data for approximately 18 patients, while a few other patients were processed with MiXCR and VDJtools. To correct CD4 versus CD8 sorting errors, sequences present in both subsets at a frequency ratio below 5:1 were removed. Because the origin of CDR3 nucleotide sequences shared between donor and recipient could not be assigned, those sequences were removed. At least 2-fold expansion over unstimulated cells and a minimum CFSE-low frequency of 0.002% (template counts) or 0.001% (read counts) were required for clones to be classified as alloreactive. Clones were considered mappable if detected in sequenced pre-transplant spleen, lymph node, or MLR CFSE-low populations of the donor or recipient. Cumulative frequency of alloreactive clones was calculated as a percentage of all sequences weighted by copy number. TCRdb provides this immuneACCESS table in a form limited to in-frame rearrangements. Some clones are lacking; in checked studies, under half of them reflect an unresolved V gene, and why the rest are absent is not known. The V and J calls and clone size come from that table; D and trimming were worked out from the DNA. Here the sample has about 120,000 clones; approximately 95% occur a single time. The ten largest make up roughly 3% of the sample.

The CDR1 and CDR2 encoded by the germline V gene are SGHDN and FVKESK. Including the terminal cysteine and phenylalanine, the CDR3 comprises 12 residues. CDR3 DNA is the only sequence kept; it has 36 bases, read in frame from the first base. The V and J ends are trimmed by 0 bases and 8 bases, leaving 5 bases between them. The V and J genes are TRBV14 and TRBJ2-1; the D gene is unclear. This TCR came from a human donor who received an intestinal transplant. The material was unstimulated CD8+ T cells sorted from spleen or lymph node cells, obtained before intestinal transplant. CDR3 reads: CASSQDVYEQFF. The base sequence is TGTGCCAGCAGCCAAGATGTGTATGAGCAGTTCTTC.